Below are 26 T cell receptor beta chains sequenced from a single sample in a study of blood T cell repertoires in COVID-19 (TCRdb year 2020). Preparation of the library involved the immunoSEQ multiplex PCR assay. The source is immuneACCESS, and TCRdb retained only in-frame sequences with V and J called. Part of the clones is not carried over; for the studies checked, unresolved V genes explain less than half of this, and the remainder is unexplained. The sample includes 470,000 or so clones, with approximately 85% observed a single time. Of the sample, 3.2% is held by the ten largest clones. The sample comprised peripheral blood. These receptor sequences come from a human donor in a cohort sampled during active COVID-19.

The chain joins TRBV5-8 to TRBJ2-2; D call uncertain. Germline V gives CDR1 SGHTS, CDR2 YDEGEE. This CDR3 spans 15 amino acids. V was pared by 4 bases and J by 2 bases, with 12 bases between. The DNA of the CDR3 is TGTGCCAGCAGCCGAGACATGGCTAACACCGGGGAGCTGTTTTTT. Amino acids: CASSRDMANTGELFF.

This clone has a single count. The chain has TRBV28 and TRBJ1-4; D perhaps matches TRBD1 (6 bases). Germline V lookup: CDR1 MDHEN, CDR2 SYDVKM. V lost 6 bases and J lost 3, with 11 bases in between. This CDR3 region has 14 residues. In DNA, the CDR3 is TGTGCCAGCAGCCTAACAGGGCCTAATGAAAAACTGTTTTTT. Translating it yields CASSLTGPNEKLFF.

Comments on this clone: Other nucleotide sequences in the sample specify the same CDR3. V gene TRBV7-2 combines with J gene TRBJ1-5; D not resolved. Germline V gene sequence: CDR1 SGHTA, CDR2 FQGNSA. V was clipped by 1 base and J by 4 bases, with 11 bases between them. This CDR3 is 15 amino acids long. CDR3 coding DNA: TGTGCCAGCAGCTTAGGCGGGGTGAGGAATCAGCCCCAGCATTTT. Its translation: CASSLGGVRNQPQHF. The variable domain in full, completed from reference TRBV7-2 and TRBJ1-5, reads GAGVSQSPSNKVTEKGKDVELRCDPISGHTALYWYRQSLGQGLEFLIYFQGNSAPDKSGLPSDRFSAERTGGSVSTLTIQRTQQEDSAVYLCASSLGGVRNQPQHFGDGTRLSIL.

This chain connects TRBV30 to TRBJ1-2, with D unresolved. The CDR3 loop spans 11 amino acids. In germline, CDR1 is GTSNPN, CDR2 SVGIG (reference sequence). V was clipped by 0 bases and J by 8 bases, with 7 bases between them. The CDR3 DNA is TGTGCCTGGAGTGTTCGGGGAGGCTACACCTTC. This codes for CAWSVRGGYTF. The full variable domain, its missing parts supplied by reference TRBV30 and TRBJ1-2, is SQTIHQWPATLVQPVGSPLSLECTVEGTSNPNLYWYRQAAGRGLQLLFYSVGIGQISSEVPQNLSASRPQDRQFILSSKKLLLSDSGFYLCAWSVRGGYTFGSGTRLTVV.

CDR3 sequence: CASSIEVSSGANVLTF. The CDR3 DNA is TGTGCCAGTAGTATTGAAGTCAGCTCTGGGGCCAACGTCCTGACTTTC. The chain has TRBV19 and TRBJ2-6, with D uncertain. The CDR3 has 16 residues. Germline V lookup: CDR1 LNHDA, CDR2 SQIVND (reference sequence). Trimming stripped 3 bases from V and 0 bases from J, with 9 bases between.

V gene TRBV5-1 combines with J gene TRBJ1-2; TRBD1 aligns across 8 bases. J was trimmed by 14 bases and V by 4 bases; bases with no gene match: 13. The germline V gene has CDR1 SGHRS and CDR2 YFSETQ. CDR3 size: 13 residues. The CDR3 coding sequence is TGCGCCAGCAGCCCGCAGGCCGATACAGGGGGAACCTTC. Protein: CASSPQADTGGTF. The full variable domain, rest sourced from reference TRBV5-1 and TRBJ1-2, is KAGVTQTPRYLIKTRGQQVTLSCSPISGHRSVSWYQQTPGQGLQFLFEYFSETQRNKGNFPGRFSGRQFSNSRSEMNVSTLELGDSALYLCASSPQADTGGTFGSGTRLTVV.

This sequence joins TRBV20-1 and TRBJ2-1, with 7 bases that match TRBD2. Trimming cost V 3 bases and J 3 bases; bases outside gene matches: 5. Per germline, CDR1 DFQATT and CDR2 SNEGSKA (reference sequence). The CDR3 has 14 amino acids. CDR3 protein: CSASREALYNEQFF. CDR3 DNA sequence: TGCAGTGCTAGTCGGGAGGCCCTCTACAATGAGCAGTTCTTC.

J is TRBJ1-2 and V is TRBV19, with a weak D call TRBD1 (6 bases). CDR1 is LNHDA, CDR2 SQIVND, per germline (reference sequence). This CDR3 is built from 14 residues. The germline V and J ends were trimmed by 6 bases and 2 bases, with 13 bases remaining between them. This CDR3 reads CASRLQGINYGYTF. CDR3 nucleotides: TGTGCCAGTAGGTTACAGGGTATAAACTATGGCTACACCTTC.

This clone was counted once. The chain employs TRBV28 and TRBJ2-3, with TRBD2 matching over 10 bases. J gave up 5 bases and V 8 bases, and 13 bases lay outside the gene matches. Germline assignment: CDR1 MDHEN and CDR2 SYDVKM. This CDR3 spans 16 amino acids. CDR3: CASRVVLAGSIDTQYF. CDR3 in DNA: TGTGCCAGCCGCGTCGTACTAGCGGGATCCATAGATACGCAGTATTTT.

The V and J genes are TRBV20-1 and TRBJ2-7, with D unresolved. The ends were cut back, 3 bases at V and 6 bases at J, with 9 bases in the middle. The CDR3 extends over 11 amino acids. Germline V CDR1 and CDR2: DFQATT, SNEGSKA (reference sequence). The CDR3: CSARSVGEQYF. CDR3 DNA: TGCAGTGCTAGGTCGGTTGGCGAGCAGTACTTC.

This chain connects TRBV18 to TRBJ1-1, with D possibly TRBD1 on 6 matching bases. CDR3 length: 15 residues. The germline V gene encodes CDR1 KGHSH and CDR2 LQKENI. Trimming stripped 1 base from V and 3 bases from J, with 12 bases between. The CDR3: CASSPLRGEYTEAFF. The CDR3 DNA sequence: TGTGCCAGCTCACCACTCAGGGGCGAATACACTGAAGCTTTCTTT.

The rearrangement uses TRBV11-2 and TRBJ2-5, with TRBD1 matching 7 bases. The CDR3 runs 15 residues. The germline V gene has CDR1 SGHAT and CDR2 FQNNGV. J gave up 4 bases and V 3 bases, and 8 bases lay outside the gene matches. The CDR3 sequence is CASSLGPGGRETQYF. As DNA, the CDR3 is TGTGCCAGCAGCTTGGGCCCAGGGGGTAGAGAGACCCAGTACTTC.

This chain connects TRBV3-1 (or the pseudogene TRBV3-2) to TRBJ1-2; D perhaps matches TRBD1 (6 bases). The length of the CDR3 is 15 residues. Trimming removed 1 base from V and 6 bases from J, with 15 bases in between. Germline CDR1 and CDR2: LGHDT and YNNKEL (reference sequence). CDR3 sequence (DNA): TGTGCCAGCAGCCAAGCAGCACAGGGTAATGATGGCTACACCTTC. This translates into CASSQAAQGNDGYTF.

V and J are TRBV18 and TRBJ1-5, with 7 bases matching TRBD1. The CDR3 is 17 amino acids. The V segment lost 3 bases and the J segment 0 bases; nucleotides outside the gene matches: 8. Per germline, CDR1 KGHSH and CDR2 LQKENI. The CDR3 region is CASSPPTGEVSNQPQHF. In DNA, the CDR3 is TGTGCCAGCTCACCCCCAACAGGGGAGGTTAGCAATCAGCCCCAGCATTTT.

CDR3 DNA sequence: TGCAGCGTTGGGACAGGGGAGAACTACGAGCAGTACTTC. Translated: CSVGTGENYEQYF. The V gene is TRBV29-1, the J gene TRBJ2-7; the match to TRBD1 covers 9 bases. The CDR3 covers 13 residues. Germline CDR1 SQVTM, CDR2 ANQGSEA. Trimming removed 4 bases from V and 3 bases from J; junction bases left unmatched: 4.

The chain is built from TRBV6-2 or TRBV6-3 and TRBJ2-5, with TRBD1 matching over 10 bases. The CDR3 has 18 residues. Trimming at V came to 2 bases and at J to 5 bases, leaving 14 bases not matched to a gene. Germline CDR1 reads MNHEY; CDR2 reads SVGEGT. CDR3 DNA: TGTGCCAGCAGTTACCACGTCGACACCGGGACAGGGGCCGAGACCCAGTACTTC. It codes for CASSYHVDTGTGAETQYF.

Here the CDR3 reads CASSLEVGRQVLHF. The CDR3 DNA is TGTGCCAGCAGCTTAGAAGTAGGGAGACAGGTTCTCCACTTT. The chain combines TRBV7-2 with TRBJ1-6, with D perhaps TRBD1 (6 bases). This CDR3 spans 14 amino acids. Trimming stripped 1 base from V and 16 bases from J, with 17 bases between. Germline loops: CDR1 SGHTA, CDR2 FQGNSA.

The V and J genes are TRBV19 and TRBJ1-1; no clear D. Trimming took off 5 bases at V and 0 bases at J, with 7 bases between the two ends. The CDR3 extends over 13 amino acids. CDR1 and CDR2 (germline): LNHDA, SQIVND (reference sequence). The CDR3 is CASSRYMNTEAFF. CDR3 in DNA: TGTGCCAGTAGTCGCTATATGAACACTGAAGCTTTCTTT.

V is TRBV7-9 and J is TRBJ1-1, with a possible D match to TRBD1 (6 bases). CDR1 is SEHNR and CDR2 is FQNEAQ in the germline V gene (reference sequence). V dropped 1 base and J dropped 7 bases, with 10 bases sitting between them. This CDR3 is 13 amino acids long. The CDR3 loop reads CASSLDLQGEAFF. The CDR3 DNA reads TGTGCCAGCAGCTTAGACCTACAGGGTGAAGCTTTCTTT.

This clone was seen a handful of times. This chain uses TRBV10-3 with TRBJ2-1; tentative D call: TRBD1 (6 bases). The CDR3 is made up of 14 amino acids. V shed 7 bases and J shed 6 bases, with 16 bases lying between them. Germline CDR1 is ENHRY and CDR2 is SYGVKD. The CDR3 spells CAINTGSSRNEQFF. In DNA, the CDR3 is TGTGCCATCAATACAGGGTCCTCCCGCAATGAGCAGTTCTTC.

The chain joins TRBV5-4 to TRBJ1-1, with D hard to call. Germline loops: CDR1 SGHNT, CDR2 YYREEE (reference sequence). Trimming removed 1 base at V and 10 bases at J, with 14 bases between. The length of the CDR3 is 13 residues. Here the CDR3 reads CASSLSTGVGAFF. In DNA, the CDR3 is TGTGCCAGCAGCTTGAGCACCGGGGTAGGAGCTTTCTTT.

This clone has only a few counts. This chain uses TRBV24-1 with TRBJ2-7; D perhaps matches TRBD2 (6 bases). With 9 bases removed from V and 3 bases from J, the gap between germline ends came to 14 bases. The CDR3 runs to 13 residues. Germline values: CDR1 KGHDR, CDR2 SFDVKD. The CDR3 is CATQQGGDYEQYF. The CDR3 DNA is TGTGCCACCCAGCAGGGAGGCGACTACGAGCAGTACTTC.

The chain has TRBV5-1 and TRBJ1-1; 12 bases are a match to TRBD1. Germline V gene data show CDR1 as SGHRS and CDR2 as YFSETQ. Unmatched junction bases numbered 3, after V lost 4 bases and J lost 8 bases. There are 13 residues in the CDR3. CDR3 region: CASSRGTGGEAFF. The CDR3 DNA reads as TGCGCCAGCAGCCGAGGGACAGGGGGCGAAGCTTTCTTT. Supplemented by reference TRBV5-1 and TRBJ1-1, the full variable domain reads KAGVTQTPRYLIKTRGQQVTLSCSPISGHRSVSWYQQTPGQGLQFLFEYFSETQRNKGNFPGRFSGRQFSNSRSEMNVSTLELGDSALYLCASSRGTGGEAFFGQGTRLTVV.

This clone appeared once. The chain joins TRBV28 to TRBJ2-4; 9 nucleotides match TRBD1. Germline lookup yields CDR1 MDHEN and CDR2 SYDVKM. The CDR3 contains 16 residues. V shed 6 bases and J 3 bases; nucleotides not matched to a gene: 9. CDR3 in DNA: TGTGCCAGCAGCTTCGCCCGACAGGGGGACAAAAACATTCAGTACTTC. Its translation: CASSFARQGDKNIQYF.

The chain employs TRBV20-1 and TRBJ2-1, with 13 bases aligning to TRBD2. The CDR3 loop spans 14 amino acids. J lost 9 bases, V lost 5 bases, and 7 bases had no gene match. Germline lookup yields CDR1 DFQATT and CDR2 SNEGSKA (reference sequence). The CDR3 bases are TGCAGTGCTGGTGGGACTAGCGGGATCGGTGAGCAGTTCTTC. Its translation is CSAGGTSGIGEQFF.

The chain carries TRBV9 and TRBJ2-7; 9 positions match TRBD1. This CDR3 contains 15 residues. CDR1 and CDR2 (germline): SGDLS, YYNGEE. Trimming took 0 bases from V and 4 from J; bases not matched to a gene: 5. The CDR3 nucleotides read TGTGCCAGCAGCGTAGCTGGGGGACAGGGTTACGAGCAGTACTTC. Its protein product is CASSVAGGQGYEQYF.